These 2 T cell receptor beta chains share one sample of origin, sequenced in a study of blood T cell repertoires in COVID-19. Generated by immunoSEQ multiplex PCR, the TCRdb table keeps only in-frame clones and is missing some. The table has fewer than 250,000 clones, around 84% seen once. Sequenced input: PBMCs or T cells enriched from blood (not recorded which). These receptors all come from a woman in her 30s who had been exposed to COVID-19.

This chain joins TRBV15 and TRBJ1-4; perhaps TRBD1 as D (5 bases). CDR1 and CDR2 from the germline V gene are LNHNV and YYDKDF (reference sequence). The CDR3 extends over 16 amino acids. The ends were cut back, 3 bases at V and 7 bases at J, with 18 bases in the middle. Here the CDR3 DNA reads TGTGCCACCAGCAGCCCACTACTTGGGACTCGTGAAAAACTGTTTTTT. This translates into CATSSPLLGTREKLFF.

This sequence joins TRBV4-1 and TRBJ2-3; the D gene is possibly TRBD1 (5 bases). V shed 4 bases and J shed 2 bases, with 13 bases lying between them. Per germline, CDR1 MGHRA and CDR2 YSYEKL. The CDR3 totals 15 residues. As DNA, the CDR3 is TGCGCCAGCAGCCCAATCCTAGGGGCCACAGATACGCAGTATTTT. Translated: CASSPILGATDTQYF.